The 29 T cell receptor beta chains below were found in one sample sequenced in a study of shared clonotypes between healthy human individuals. Assay used: immunoSEQ multiplex PCR; TCRdb lists only in-frame clones, some missing. The sample consists of roughly 2.4 million clones, around 95% of them appearing once. The sample taken for sequencing was naive CD4+ T cells sorted from blood. Subset denoted: CD45RA+ positively selected. All receptors come from a man aged 18-30 years in good health.

Of note for this clone: This same CDR3 is encoded by further DNA sequences in the sample. J is TRBJ2-7 and V is TRBV18; 8 bases are a match to TRBD1. With V trimmed by 2 bases and J by 3 bases, 3 bases remained unmatched. CDR1 KGHSH and CDR2 LQKENI come from the germline V gene. The CDR3 sequence is 14 residues long. The CDR3 DNA sequence: TGTGCCAGCTCACCAACCGGGACAGGCTACGAGCAGTACTTC. It is translated as CASSPTGTGYEQYF. Together with reference TRBV18 and TRBJ2-7, the CDR3 gives the full variable domain: NAGVMQNPRHLVRRRGQEARLRCSPMKGHSHVYWYRQLPEEGLKFMVYLQKENIIDESGMPKERFSAEFPKEGPSILRIQQVVRGDSAAYFCASSPTGTGYEQYFGPGTRLTVT.

This sequence joins TRBV5-1 and TRBJ1-4; 7 nucleotides align to TRBD1. Germline lookup yields CDR1 SGHRS and CDR2 YFSETQ. There are 17 residues in the CDR3. The ends lost 2 bases at V and 0 bases at J; junction bases unmatched: 7. The CDR3 region has the DNA TGCGCCAGCAGCTTCGGGACAGCAGTTGCAACTAATGAAAAACTGTTTTTT. It yields the protein CASSFGTAVATNEKLFF.

V gene TRBV7-2 combines with J gene TRBJ2-7, with unresolved D. CDR1 SGHTA and CDR2 FQGNSA come from the germline V gene. Trimming left V 5 bases short and J 2 bases short, with 13 bases between. The CDR3 length is 14 residues. This chain's CDR3 is CASSPGSLTYEQYF. The DNA for the CDR3 is TGTGCCAGCAGCCCAGGAAGTCTAACCTACGAGCAGTACTTC.

As regards this clone: Other DNA sequences in the sample encode the same CDR3. The V gene is TRBV11-2, the J gene TRBJ2-5, with D unclear. The length of the CDR3 is 13 residues. Germline CDR1 and CDR2: SGHAT and FQNNGV. V was clipped by 0 bases and J by 3 bases, with 5 bases between them. In nucleotides, the CDR3 is TGTGCCAGCAGCTTAGATCGAAAAGAGACCCAGTACTTC. Protein product: CASSLDRKETQYF. Filled out from reference TRBV11-2 and TRBJ2-5, the complete variable domain reads EAGVAQSPRYKIIEKRQSVAFWCNPISGHATLYWYQQILGQGPKLLIQFQNNGVVDDSQLPKDRFSAERLKGVDSTLKIQPAKLEDSAVYLCASSLDRKETQYFGPGTRLLVL.

The chain employs TRBV30 and TRBJ1-3; D is uncertain. CDR1 GTSNPN and CDR2 SVGIG come from the germline V gene (reference sequence). The CDR3 length is 11 residues. V lost 5 bases to trimming and J lost 7 bases, with 9 bases between them. The CDR3 here is CAWSGSNTIYF. The CDR3 DNA reads as TGTGCCTGGTCAGGCTCGAACACCATATATTTT.

This clone appeared once. The chain links TRBV28 to TRBJ2-6; maybe TRBD2 (5 bases). From germline, CDR1 is MDHEN and CDR2 SYDVKM. The CDR3 sequence is 15 residues long. Between the trimmed V and J ends, which lost 7 bases and 4 bases, there was a span of 14 bases. CDR3 bases: TGTGCCAGCATCGGAGGTAGCTCCGGGGCCAACGTCCTGACTTTC. It codes for CASIGGSSGANVLTF.

The chain has TRBV5-4 and TRBJ1-3, with TRBD1 matching over 7 bases. This CDR3 comprises 16 residues. After removal of 0 bases from V and 2 bases from J, the junction contained 5 bases not matched to a gene. Germline lookup yields CDR1 SGHNT and CDR2 YYREEE (reference sequence). CDR3 sequence (DNA): TGTGCCAGCAGCTTGGGCCCCGACAGGGCTGGAAACACCATATATTTT. Translated, it gives CASSLGPDRAGNTIYF.

The V and J genes are TRBV28 and TRBJ2-2, with 7 positions matching TRBD2. This CDR3 has 17 amino acids. J lost 0 bases, V lost 6 bases, and 10 bases had no gene match. The germline V gene has CDR1 MDHEN and CDR2 SYDVKM. CDR3 nucleotide sequence: TGTGCCAGCAGCCATACTCGGGGGGTCACGAACACCGGGGAGCTGTTTTTT. Amino acids: CASSHTRGVTNTGELFF. Drawing the rest from reference TRBV28 and TRBJ2-2, the complete variable domain is DVKVTQSSRYLVKRTGEKVFLECVQDMDHENMFWYRQDPGLGLRLIYFSYDVKMKEKGDIPEGYSVSREKKERFSLILESASTNQTSMYLCASSHTRGVTNTGELFFGEGSRLTVL.

The chain combines TRBV7-2 with TRBJ2-7; tentative D call: TRBD2 (7 bases). Deletions cut 3 bases from V and 0 bases from J, with 12 bases between. Germline V lookup: CDR1 SGHTA, CDR2 FQGNSA. The CDR3 runs to 15 residues. CDR3 residues: CASSLGGLPSYEQYF. The CDR3 DNA reads as TGTGCCAGCAGCTTGGGGGGGCTACCCTCCTACGAGCAGTACTTC.

V and J are TRBV19 and TRBJ1-1; tentatively, D is TRBD1 (5 bases). This CDR3 is built from 14 residues. Germline CDR1 LNHDA, CDR2 SQIVND (reference sequence). V was clipped by 3 bases and J by 7 bases, with 15 bases between them. CDR3 in amino acids: CASSIGAGTGEAFF. In nucleotides, the CDR3 is TGTGCCAGTAGTATCGGGGCTGGGACGGGTGAAGCTTTCTTT. Using reference TRBV19 and TRBJ1-1 for the parts outside the CDR3, the full variable domain is DGGITQSPKYLFRKEGQNVTLSCEQNLNHDAMYWYRQDPGQGLRLIYYSQIVNDFQKGDIAEGYSVSREKKESFPLTVTSAQKNPTAFYLCASSIGAGTGEAFFGQGTRLTVV.

The chain joins TRBV7-9 to TRBJ1-5; weak D call: TRBD1 (5 bases). The CDR3 is made up of 14 amino acids. Per germline, CDR1 SEHNR and CDR2 FQNEAQ (reference sequence). V lost 5 bases and J lost 5, with 13 bases in between. CDR3 sequence reads: CASSPGVGYQPQHF. The CDR3 nucleotides are TGTGCCAGCAGCCCGGGGGTTGGGTATCAGCCCCAGCATTTT.

V and J are TRBV28 and TRBJ2-4, with D uncertain. The CDR3 consists of 13 residues. Germline lookup yields CDR1 MDHEN and CDR2 SYDVKM. V was shortened by 3 bases and J by 0 bases, with 3 bases between the two germline ends. The chain's CDR3 is CASSFKAKNIQYF. CDR3 nucleotides: TGTGCCAGCAGTTTTAAAGCCAAAAACATTCAGTACTTC.

The chain combines TRBV28 with TRBJ1-1, with 7 bases lining up with TRBD1. J was trimmed by 2 bases and V by 5 bases; bases with no gene match: 8. This CDR3 spans 15 amino acids. Germline CDR1 and CDR2: MDHEN and SYDVKM. CDR3 amino acids: CASSPTTGRNTEAFF. The CDR3 DNA follows: TGTGCCAGCAGTCCGACGACAGGGAGAAACACTGAAGCTTTCTTT.

The rearrangement uses TRBV5-5 and TRBJ2-3; D remains unclear. Trimming took off 1 base at V and 2 bases at J, with 8 bases between the two ends. CDR1 SGHKS and CDR2 YYEKEE come from the germline V gene (reference sequence). This CDR3 is built from 14 residues. DNA for the CDR3: TGTGCCAGCAGCTTGAGGCTAGACACAGATACGCAGTATTTT. Protein: CASSLRLDTDTQYF.

V gene TRBV6-5 combines with J gene TRBJ1-3; D is ambiguous. Germline CDR1 reads MNHEY; CDR2 reads SVGAGI. This CDR3 region has 14 residues. The V and J ends lost 2 bases and 2 bases respectively, with 7 bases between them. In DNA, the CDR3 is TGTGCCAGCAGTTACGGGGTGCCTGGAAACACCATATATTTT. This gives the protein CASSYGVPGNTIYF.

The chain couples TRBV5-4 to TRBJ2-7, with 7 bases fitting TRBD1. The CDR3 runs to 15 residues. Per germline, CDR1 SGHNT and CDR2 YYREEE (reference sequence). Unmatched junction bases numbered 11, after V lost 4 bases and J lost 4 bases. In DNA form, the CDR3 reads TGTGCCAGCAGCCCAACCCTGGGACAGAGTTACGAGCAGTACTTC. Protein: CASSPTLGQSYEQYF.

The rearrangement links TRBV18 to TRBJ1-6; 9 nucleotides match TRBD1. Germline CDR1 and CDR2: KGHSH and LQKENI. This CDR3 contains 16 residues. V shed 4 bases, J shed 8 bases, and the junction held 9 bases outside the gene matches. The CDR3 DNA sequence: TGTGCCAGCTCACAAACGATCGGGACAGGGCATTCACCCCTCCACTTT. The encoded protein is CASSQTIGTGHSPLHF.

The CDR3 sequence is CASNGEGVNSYEQYF. The CDR3 DNA sequence: TGCGCCAGCAACGGTGAGGGCGTCAACTCCTACGAGCAGTACTTC. The J gene is TRBJ2-7, the V gene TRBV10-2, with D possibly TRBD2 on 5 matching bases. Germline V gene lookup returns CDR1 WSHSY and CDR2 SAAADI. The CDR3 length is 15 residues. Between the trimmed V and J ends, which lost 7 bases and 0 bases, there was a span of 16 bases.

This chain connects TRBV11-2 to TRBJ2-1; 12 bases agree with TRBD2. Germline V lookup: CDR1 SGHAT, CDR2 FQNNGV. With V trimmed by 1 base and J by 9 bases, 13 bases remained unmatched. The CDR3 spans 18 residues. CDR3 sequence reads: CASSLASPLAGGRVEQFF. DNA for the CDR3: TGTGCCAGCAGCTTAGCTTCCCCTCTAGCGGGGGGGCGGGTTGAGCAGTTCTTC.

The chain combines TRBV2 with TRBJ2-5; TRBD2 is a possible D gene (6 bases). Germline V gives CDR1 SNHLY, CDR2 FYNNEI. Trimming took off 6 bases at V and 2 bases at J, with 13 bases between the two ends. The CDR3 is 14 residues long. For the CDR3, the DNA is TGTGCCAGCAGCGAGGACTATATTCAAGAGACCCAGTACTTC. It codes for CASSEDYIQETQYF.

CDR3 bases: TGTGCCAGCAGTGAAAGCAGGTACGAGCAGTACTTC. Its protein is CASSESRYEQYF. The J gene is TRBJ2-7, the V gene TRBV2; the D is unclear. Germline CDR1 SNHLY, CDR2 FYNNEI. CDR3 size: 12 residues. Trimming took 2 bases from V and 4 from J, leaving 6 bases between them.

The J gene is TRBJ1-6, the V gene TRBV5-4; TRBD1 is a possible D gene (5 bases). Germline V lookup: CDR1 SGHNT, CDR2 YYREEE (reference sequence). The CDR3 is 15 residues long. Trimming cost V 4 bases and J 4 bases, with 12 bases left between them. The CDR3 spells CASSPTGGYNSPLHF. The CDR3 nucleotides are TGTGCCAGCAGCCCCACGGGGGGGTATAATTCACCCCTCCACTTT. Full variable domain (remainder filled in from reference TRBV5-4 and TRBJ1-6): ETGVTQSPTHLIKTRGQQVTLRCSSQSGHNTVSWYQQALGQGPQFIFQYYREEENGRGNFPPRFSGLQFPNYSSELNVNALELDDSALYLCASSPTGGYNSPLHFGNGTRLTVT.

V gene TRBV7-2 combines with J gene TRBJ1-4; 7 bases agree with TRBD1. The CDR3 totals 15 residues. V was clipped by 6 bases and J by 1 base; unmatched bases: 5. Per the germline V gene, CDR1 is SGHTA and CDR2 is FQGNSA. This chain's CDR3 is CASRLTGITNEKLFF. CDR3 nucleotide sequence: TGTGCCAGCAGGTTGACAGGGATAACTAATGAAAAACTGTTTTTT. Supplemented by reference TRBV7-2 and TRBJ1-4, the full variable domain reads GAGVSQSPSNKVTEKGKDVELRCDPISGHTALYWYRQSLGQGLEFLIYFQGNSAPDKSGLPSDRFSAERTGGSVSTLTIQRTQQEDSAVYLCASRLTGITNEKLFFGSGTQLSVL.

V gene TRBV11-2 combines with J gene TRBJ1-2, with D uncertain. Germline loops: CDR1 SGHAT, CDR2 FQNNGV. V was cut by 0 bases and J by 2 bases, with 13 bases left in between. This CDR3 region has 16 residues. The CDR3 loop reads CASSLDSGKPNYGYTF. DNA for the CDR3: TGTGCCAGCAGCTTAGATTCCGGGAAGCCCAACTATGGCTACACCTTC.

The rearrangement uses TRBV6-6 and TRBJ1-3, with TRBD1 matching over 9 bases. The CDR3 loop spans 16 amino acids. In germline, CDR1 is MNHNY, CDR2 SVGAGI (reference sequence). V dropped 7 bases and J dropped 3; count of bases not matched to a gene: 10. The CDR3 bases are TGTGCCAGCACCTCGGCTACAGGGGGCCTTGGAAACACCATATATTTT. It translates to CASTSATGGLGNTIYF.

The V gene is TRBV11-2, the J gene TRBJ2-1; D tentatively reads TRBD1 or TRBD2 (5 bases each). The CDR3 totals 13 residues. From germline, CDR1 is SGHAT and CDR2 FQNNGV. V lost 8 bases to trimming and J lost 4 bases, with 12 bases between them. The CDR3 coding sequence is TGTGCCAGCGGGGCCCGGGAATACAATGAGCAGTTCTTC. Its translation is CASGAREYNEQFF.

The V and J genes are TRBV27 and TRBJ2-1; D perhaps matches TRBD1 (6 bases). V was cut by 6 bases and J by 7 bases, with 19 bases left in between. Per the germline V gene, CDR1 is MNHEY and CDR2 is SMNVEV (reference sequence). This CDR3 spans 15 amino acids. The CDR3 sequence is CASSPLGDKVNEQFF. For the CDR3, the DNA is TGTGCCAGCAGCCCGCTCGGGGACAAGGTTAATGAGCAGTTCTTC.

The CDR3 loop reads CASSEEGAGYGYTF. The CDR3 nucleotides read TGTGCCAGCAGTGAAGAGGGGGCTGGGTATGGCTACACCTTC. The rearrangement uses TRBV6-1 and TRBJ1-2; 7 nucleotides match TRBD1. This CDR3 spans 14 amino acids. V dropped 1 base and J dropped 5; count of bases not matched to a gene: 4. The germline V gene encodes CDR1 MNHNS and CDR2 SASEGT.

The rearrangement uses TRBV7-2 and TRBJ1-2; no clear D. Germline V CDR1 and CDR2: SGHTA, FQGNSA. Deletions cut 2 bases from V and 4 bases from J, with 14 bases between. This CDR3 has 15 amino acids. CDR3 loop: CASSLFPGSSYGYTF. The CDR3 DNA sequence: TGTGCCAGCAGCTTATTTCCGGGATCCAGCTATGGCTACACCTTC.